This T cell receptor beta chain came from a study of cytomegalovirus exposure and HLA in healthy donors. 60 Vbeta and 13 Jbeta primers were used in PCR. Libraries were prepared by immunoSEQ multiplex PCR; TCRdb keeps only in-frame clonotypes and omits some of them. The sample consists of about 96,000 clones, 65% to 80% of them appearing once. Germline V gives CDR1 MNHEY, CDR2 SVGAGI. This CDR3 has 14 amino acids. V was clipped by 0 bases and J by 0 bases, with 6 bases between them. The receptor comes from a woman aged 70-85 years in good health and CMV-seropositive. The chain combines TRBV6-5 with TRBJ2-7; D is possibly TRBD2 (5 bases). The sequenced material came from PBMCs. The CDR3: CASSYSTNSYEQYF. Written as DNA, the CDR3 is TGTGCCAGCAGTTACTCGACTAACTCCTACGAGCAGTACTTC.